This T cell receptor (beta chain) was observed in a study of blood T cell repertoires in COVID-19. Study information: Both acute and convalescent COVID-19 samples were obtained from the United States, Italy and Spain. T cells, B-cell-depleted T cells, or PBMCs provided the cDNA or gDNA that served as material.

The CDR3 is 13 residues long. Trimming left V 5 bases short and J 7 bases short, with 15 bases between. Germline V gene sequence: CDR1 SGHTA, CDR2 FQGTGA. Per the original data handling: Estimation of nucleated cell counts was performed using reference gene primer amplification. TCRdb keeps only in-frame clones here, not all; method: immunoSEQ multiplex PCR. V, J and clone size are those of that table, while D and trimming were read from the DNA. The table shows some 350,000 clones, with 65% to 85% occurring only once. Specimen: peripheral blood. This chain links TRBV7-3 with TRBJ2-7; a weak D match, TRBD2 (5 bases). This clonotype was obtained from a man aged 30 to 45 with active or convalescent COVID-19. This chain's CDR3 is CASSPSEGDEQYF. CDR3 sequence (DNA): TGTGCCAGCAGCCCGAGTGAGGGCGATGAGCAGTACTTC.